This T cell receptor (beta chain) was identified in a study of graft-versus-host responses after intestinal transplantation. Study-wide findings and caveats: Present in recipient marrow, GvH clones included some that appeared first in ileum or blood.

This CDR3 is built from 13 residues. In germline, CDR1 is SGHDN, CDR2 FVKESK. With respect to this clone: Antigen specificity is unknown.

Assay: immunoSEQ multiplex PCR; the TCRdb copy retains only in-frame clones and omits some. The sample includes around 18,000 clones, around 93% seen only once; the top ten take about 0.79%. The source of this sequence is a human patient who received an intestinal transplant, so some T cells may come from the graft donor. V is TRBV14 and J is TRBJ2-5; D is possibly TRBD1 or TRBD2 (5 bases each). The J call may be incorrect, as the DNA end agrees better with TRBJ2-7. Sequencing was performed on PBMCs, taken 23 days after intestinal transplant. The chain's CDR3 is CASSQTAVYEQYF. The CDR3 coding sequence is TGTGCCAGCAGCCAGACAGCGGTCTACGAGCAGTACTTC.